These 20 T cell receptor beta chains came from one sample sequenced in a study of OX40 agonist ivuxolimab in advanced cancers. Data came from immunoSEQ multiplex PCR; TCRdb stores just in-frame clones and leaves some out. This sample has roughly 41,000 clones, with 86% found just once. The sample was CD4+ or CD8+ T cells sorted from blood, taken in a trial of the OX40 agonist ivuxolimab. These receptors all stem from an adult with an advanced solid tumor such as melanoma, head and neck, liver or kidney cancer.

The chain uses TRBV5-8 and TRBJ2-1; D remains unclear. Germline assignment: CDR1 SGHTS and CDR2 YDEGEE. The CDR3 is 15 residues long. The V end lost 0 bases, the J end lost 0 bases, and 7 bases lay between the germline ends. The CDR3 sequence is CASSLAASSYNEQFF. CDR3 nucleotides: TGTGCCAGCAGCTTGGCCGCGAGCTCCTACAATGAGCAGTTCTTC.

The chain is built from TRBV28 and TRBJ1-5; D may be TRBD1 (5 bases). The CDR3 has 14 residues. CDR1 and CDR2 from the germline V gene are MDHEN and SYDVKM. Trimming removed 2 bases at V and 4 bases at J, with 9 bases between. CDR3 loop: CASSLGAENQPQHF. The CDR3 bases are TGTGCCAGCAGTTTAGGGGCAGAGAATCAGCCCCAGCATTTT.

Turning to this clone: The sample contains more than one DNA sequence encoding this CDR3. The rearrangement links TRBV28 to TRBJ2-1; D remains unclear. The V gene's germline CDR1 is MDHEN and CDR2 SYDVKM. Trimming took off 7 bases at V and 3 bases at J, with 4 bases between the two ends. CDR3 length equals 11 residues. The CDR3 sequence is CASTLYNEQFF. Written as DNA, the CDR3 is TGTGCCAGCACCCTCTACAATGAGCAGTTCTTC.

This chain joins TRBV7-3 and TRBJ1-1; possibly TRBD1 for D (6 bases). CDR3 length: 13 amino acids. Germline lookup yields CDR1 SGHTA and CDR2 FQGTGA. Deletions cut 9 bases from V and 6 bases from J, with 17 bases between. The CDR3 region has the DNA TGTGCCAGTTATTATAAACAGGGCGCTGAAGCTTTCTTT. Its protein product is CASYYKQGAEAFF.

The chain uses TRBV6-6 and TRBJ2-7; TRBD1 matches at 8 bases. The germline gives CDR1 MNHNY, CDR2 SVGAGI (reference sequence). This CDR3 spans 14 amino acids. V was clipped by 2 bases and J by 4 bases; unmatched bases: 4. CDR3 coding DNA: TGTGCCAGCAGTTACGCAGGACAGGGATACGAGCAGTACTTC. Translating it yields CASSYAGQGYEQYF.

This clone turned up a few times. This rearrangement joins TRBV19 to TRBJ1-1; D is uncertain. CDR3 size: 15 residues. Trimming took off 5 bases at V and 0 bases at J, with 13 bases between the two ends. Germline V CDR1 and CDR2: LNHDA, SQIVND (reference sequence). As DNA, the CDR3 is TGTGCCAGTAGTCCGATGGATCTAGTGAACACTGAAGCTTTCTTT. Amino acids: CASSPMDLVNTEAFF. Using reference TRBV19 and TRBJ1-1 for the parts outside the CDR3, the full variable domain is DGGITQSPKYLFRKEGQNVTLSCEQNLNHDAMYWYRQDPGQGLRLIYYSQIVNDFQKGDIAEGYSVSREKKESFPLTVTSAQKNPTAFYLCASSPMDLVNTEAFFGQGTRLTVV.

The chain carries TRBV7-9 and TRBJ2-7; D might be TRBD2 (6 bases). This CDR3 region has 14 residues. Germline lookup yields CDR1 SEHNR and CDR2 FQNEAQ (reference sequence). V dropped 8 bases and J dropped 3 bases, with 17 bases sitting between them. The CDR3: CASGGTSRIYEQYF. The CDR3 DNA reads as TGTGCCAGCGGGGGGACCTCTCGTATCTACGAGCAGTACTTC.

The rearrangement joins TRBV2 to TRBJ1-1; D is uncertain. Per the germline V gene, CDR1 is SNHLY and CDR2 is FYNNEI. This CDR3 comprises 11 residues. V shed 8 bases and J shed 1 base, with 5 bases lying between them. This chain's CDR3 is CASDGNTEAFF. Here the CDR3 DNA reads TGTGCCAGCGACGGGAACACTGAAGCTTTCTTT. The whole variable domain, filled in from reference TRBV2 and TRBJ1-1, reads EPEVTQTPSHQVTQMGQEVILRCVPISNHLYFYWYRQILGQKVEFLVSFYNNEISEKSEIFDDQFSVERPDGSNFTLKIRSTKLEDSAMYFCASDGNTEAFFGQGTRLTVV.

This clone was seen just once. The rearrangement uses TRBV27 and TRBJ2-6, with unresolved D. The CDR3 contains 14 residues. V dropped 4 bases and J dropped 0 bases, with 4 bases sitting between them. From germline, CDR1 is MNHEY and CDR2 SMNVEV (reference sequence). The CDR3 coding sequence is TGTGCCAGCAGTTGGTTCTCTGGGGCCAACGTCCTGACTTTC. This gives the protein CASSWFSGANVLTF.

Turning to this clone: In this CDR3 the conserved last residue, phenylalanine or tryptophan, is missing, so a read error is likely. V gene TRBV27 combines with J gene TRBJ1-6; D gene unclear. The V end was cut by 6 bases, the J end by 3 bases, with 15 bases between. The germline gives CDR1 MNHEY, CDR2 SMNVEV (reference sequence). This CDR3 spans 16 amino acids. DNA of the CDR3: TGTGCCAGCAGGTGGAGTGCGGCTGTCTATAATTCACCCCTCCACCTT. It encodes CASRWSAAVYNSPLHL.

The V gene is TRBV5-6, the J gene TRBJ1-1; D is undetermined. The CDR3 length is 13 residues. Trimming took 0 bases from V and 1 from J, leaving 4 bases between them. Germline V gene sequence: CDR1 SGHDT, CDR2 YYEEEE. The CDR3 is CASSLEGNTEAFF. In nucleotides, the CDR3 is TGTGCCAGCAGCTTGGAGGGGAACACTGAAGCTTTCTTT.

The genes are TRBV4-3 and TRBJ2-5, with a tentative D call TRBD2 (6 bases). The CDR3 is 17 amino acids. The germline V gene has CDR1 LGHNA and CDR2 YSLEER. Trimming shortened V by 0 bases and J by 4 bases, and 18 bases separated the two germline ends. Here the CDR3 reads CASSQDWGRGMGETQYF. CDR3 nucleotide sequence: TGCGCCAGCAGCCAAGATTGGGGACGGGGGATGGGAGAGACCCAGTACTTC.

This clone has only one observation. The J gene is TRBJ2-7, the V gene TRBV4-1, with D possibly being TRBD2 (5 bases). V lost 3 bases, J lost 3 bases, and 9 bases lay in between. The V gene's germline CDR1 is MGHRA and CDR2 YSYEKL. CDR3 length: 13 residues. CDR3 sequence (DNA): TGCGCCAGCAGCCACAGACTAATCTACGAGCAGTACTTC. Amino acids: CASSHRLIYEQYF.

There are a few counts of this clone. This sequence joins TRBV2 and TRBJ1-5; 8 bases are a match to TRBD1. The V segment lost 6 bases and the J segment 0 bases; nucleotides outside the gene matches: 10. The germline CDR1 and CDR2 sequences are SNHLY and FYNNEI. The CDR3 runs to 17 residues. The CDR3 here is CASRQGQEHNSNQPQHF. In DNA, the CDR3 is TGTGCCAGCAGGCAGGGACAGGAGCACAATAGCAATCAGCCCCAGCATTTT.

The V and J genes are TRBV7-9 and TRBJ1-1; TRBD1 is a possible D gene (6 bases). Trimming took 0 bases from V and 4 from J, leaving 18 bases between them. This CDR3 spans 17 amino acids. Looked up from germline, CDR1 is SEHNR and CDR2 is FQNEAQ (reference sequence). In DNA, the CDR3 is TGTGCCAGCAGCTTAGCGGGGACTAGGGAGGGGGTCACTGAAGCTTTCTTT. This codes for CASSLAGTREGVTEAFF. Looking up the rest from reference TRBV7-9 and TRBJ1-1 gives the full variable domain: DTGVSQNPRHKITKRGQNVTFRCDPISEHNRLYWYRQTLGQGPEFLTYFQNEAQLEKSRLLSDRFSAERPKGSFSTLEIQRTEQGDSAMYLCASSLAGTREGVTEAFFGQGTRLTVV.

The chain employs TRBV4-3 and TRBJ1-6; a possible D gene is TRBD1 (6 bases). This CDR3 spans 16 amino acids. CDR1 is LGHNA, CDR2 YSLEER, per germline. V dropped 1 base and J dropped 7 bases, with 14 bases sitting between them. The CDR3 loop reads CASSQGTGTQNSPLHF. The DNA for the CDR3 is TGCGCCAGCAGCCAAGGGACGGGGACACAGAATTCACCCCTCCACTTT.

The chain couples TRBV5-1 to TRBJ2-7; D is perhaps TRBD1 (6 bases). CDR1 is SGHRS and CDR2 is YFSETQ in the germline V gene. V lost 7 bases and J 3 bases, leaving 20 bases between the germline ends. This CDR3 contains 15 residues. The CDR3 nucleotides are TGCGCCAGCGGGGCCGGGACACCGACCCTCTACGAGCAGTACTTC. It specifies CASGAGTPTLYEQYF.

This chain connects TRBV5-4 to TRBJ2-1; the match to TRBD2 covers 7 bases. The trim removed 0 bases at V and 12 bases at J, leaving 3 bases unmatched. Germline assignment: CDR1 SGHNT and CDR2 YYREEE (reference sequence). This CDR3 contains 12 residues. DNA of the CDR3: TGTGCCAGCAGCTTGGGCGGGGGTTCGCAGTTCTTC. Translated: CASSLGGGSQFF.

This rearrangement joins TRBV4-3 to TRBJ2-2, with 9 nucleotides matching TRBD1. This CDR3 region has 14 residues. Germline trimming cut 6 bases from V and 3 bases from J; bases unmatched to any gene: 2. Germline lookup yields CDR1 LGHNA and CDR2 YSLEER. This CDR3 is CASRDRGDTGELFF. For the CDR3, the DNA is TGCGCCAGCAGAGACAGGGGGGACACCGGGGAGCTGTTTTTT.

This clone was seen once. This CDR3 reads CASSTWTADTQYF. The CDR3 bases are TGTGCCAGTAGTACCTGGACTGCCGATACGCAGTATTTT. The genes are TRBV19 and TRBJ2-3; D might be TRBD2 (5 bases). V dropped 4 bases and J dropped 6 bases, with 11 bases sitting between them. The CDR3 is made up of 13 amino acids. Germline CDR1 is LNHDA and CDR2 is SQIVND (reference sequence).